The clone carrying this T cell receptor (beta chain) was seen repeatedly, ten times or more. Its cognate antigen is unknown. Regions amplified from RNA transcripts were the TCR beta CDR3 regions. First-round RT-PCR targeting the TCR CDR3 was performed with the HTBI primer set. TCRdb reanalysed the multiplex PCR reads using MiXCR and keeps one entry per CDR3 protein. This repertoire shows 700,000 or so distinct CDR3 sequences, over 15% found once; its top ten account for over 7.5%. Uncontrolled infection, other autoimmune disease, pregnancy and lactation each barred patients from inclusion. Together with thyroid ultrasound, orbital computed tomography, serum thyroxine and TRAb, clinical symptoms were used for diagnoses. The PBMCs studied were ones that came from 10 ml fresh peripheral blood. The data stem from a study of T cells in Graves' hyperthyroidism and ophthalmopathy. CDR3 size: 15 residues. CDR1 is MNHEY, CDR2 SVGEGT, per germline. V lost 4 bases and J 0 bases, leaving 7 bases between the germline ends.

Study-level results: In blood, most of the thyroid clonotypes expanded above 0.001 were also present.

V gene TRBV6-2 or TRBV6-3 combines with J gene TRBJ2-6; D is unresolved. The source is a man younger than 30 with Graves' hyperthyroidism. Specimen: blood. CDR3: CASSSPGSGANVLTF. In DNA form, the CDR3 reads TGTGCCAGCAGTTCCCCAGGCTCTGGGGCCAACGTCCTGACTTTC.